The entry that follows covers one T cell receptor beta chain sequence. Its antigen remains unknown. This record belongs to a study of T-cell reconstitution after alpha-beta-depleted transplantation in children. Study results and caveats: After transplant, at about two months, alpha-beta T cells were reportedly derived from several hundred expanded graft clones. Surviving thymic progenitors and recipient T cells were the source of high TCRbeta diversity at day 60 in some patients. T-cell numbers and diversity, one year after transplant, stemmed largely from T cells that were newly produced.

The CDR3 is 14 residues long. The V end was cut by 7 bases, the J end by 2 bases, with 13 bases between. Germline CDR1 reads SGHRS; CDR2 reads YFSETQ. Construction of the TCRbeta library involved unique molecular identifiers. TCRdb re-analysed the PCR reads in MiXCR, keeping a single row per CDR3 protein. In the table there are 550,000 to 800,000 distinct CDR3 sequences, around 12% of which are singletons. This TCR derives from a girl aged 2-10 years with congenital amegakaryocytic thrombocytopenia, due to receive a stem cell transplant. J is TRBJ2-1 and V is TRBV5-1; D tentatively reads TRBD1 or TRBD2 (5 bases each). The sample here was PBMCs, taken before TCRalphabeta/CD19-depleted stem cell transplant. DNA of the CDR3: TGCGCCAGCCTTCGGGACGGAGCCTACAATGAGCAGTTCTTC. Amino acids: CASLRDGAYNEQFF.